These T cell receptor beta chains were read from a single sample in a study of T cell responses to AZD1222 COVID-19 vaccine. Generated by immunoSEQ multiplex PCR, the TCRdb table keeps only in-frame clones and is missing some. The sample carries some 110,000 clones, around 91% recorded once. This material consisted of peripheral blood, taken 28 days after the second AZD1222 dose. These receptors were obtained from an adult who received the AZD1222 COVID-19 vaccine. CDR3s include the opening cysteine and the closing phenylalanine or tryptophan. A D gene is named only where the DNA matches it firmly. Not all rows give a size; the values are once, few, many and, for expanded clones, a class.

abundance: .; v_gene: TRBV10-1; j_gene: TRBJ1-5; d_gene: .; CDR3nt: TGCGCCAGCAGTGATGGCAGGAGCAATCAGCCCCAGCATTTT; CDR3aa: CASSDGRSNQPQHF
abundance: .; v_gene: TRBV7-2; j_gene: TRBJ1-2; d_gene: TRBD1; CDR3nt: TGTGCCAGCAACTCTCCGGGACAGGACTATGGCTACACCTTC; CDR3aa: CASNSPGQDYGYTF
abundance: .; v_gene: TRBV11-1; j_gene: TRBJ2-5; d_gene: .; CDR3nt: TGTGCCAGCAGCTTACCGATGACTAGTGTCGGGACCCAGTACTTC; CDR3aa: CASSLPMTSVGTQYF
abundance: .; v_gene: TRBV11-2; j_gene: TRBJ1-6; d_gene: .; CDR3nt: TGTGCCAGCAGCTTAGCTGGGACACCATTCTACTTT; CDR3aa: CASSLAGTPFYF
abundance: .; v_gene: TRBV6-5; j_gene: TRBJ1-6; d_gene: .; CDR3nt: TGTGCCACCTCCTCCCAGGTCTATTCACCCCTCCACTTT; CDR3aa: CATSSQVYSPLHF
abundance: few; v_gene: TRBV5-8; j_gene: TRBJ2-5; d_gene: .; CDR3nt: TGTGCCAGCAGCTTCAGAAACCAAGAGACCCAGTACTTC; CDR3aa: CASSFRNQETQYF
abundance: few; v_gene: TRBV3-1/TRBV3-2; j_gene: TRBJ2-1; d_gene: .; CDR3nt: TGTGCCAGCAGCCAAGCTGATTACAATGAGCAGTTCTTC; CDR3aa: CASSQADYNEQFF
abundance: .; v_gene: TRBV18; j_gene: TRBJ1-3; d_gene: .; CDR3nt: TGTGCCAGCTCACCAATACAACCTTTCTCTGGAAACACCATATATTTT; CDR3aa: CASSPIQPFSGNTIYF
abundance: .; v_gene: TRBV4-2; j_gene: TRBJ1-4; d_gene: TRBD1; CDR3nt: TGTGCCAGCAGCCAAGATGGGACAGGGTATCGCCGCTATGAAAAACTGTTTTTT; CDR3aa: CASSQDGTGYRRYEKLFF
abundance: .; v_gene: TRBV4-1; j_gene: TRBJ1-3; d_gene: .; CDR3nt: TGCGCCAGCAGCCAAGTGGTGACACTTAGAAACACCATATATTTT; CDR3aa: CASSQVVTLRNTIYF